A selection of T cell receptor beta chains follows, all from one sample in a study of blood T cell repertoires in COVID-19. The assay was immunoSEQ multiplex PCR, and TCRdb's table has in-frame clones only and misses some. The sample lists some 150,000 clones, almost 90% occurring once. The material sequenced was peripheral blood. Every receptor here comes from a human donor in a cohort sampled during active COVID-19. The CDR3 runs from the conserved cysteine through the conserved F or W. A D gene is named only where the DNA matches it firmly. Rows give clone size only sometimes, using once, few, many, or a class for an expanded clone.

abundance	v_gene	j_gene	d_gene	CDR3aa	CDR3nt
.	TRBV18	TRBJ2-1	.	CASSPEAVNEQFF	TGTGCCAGCTCACCAGAGGCAGTCAATGAGCAGTTCTTC
.	TRBV7-8	TRBJ1-5	.	CASSSYRDSNQPQHF	TGTGCCAGCAGCTCCTACAGGGATAGCAATCAGCCCCAGCATTTT
.	TRBV3-1/TRBV3-2	TRBJ1-5	TRBD1	CASSYRGGNQPQHF	TGTGCCAGCAGCTACAGGGGCGGCAATCAGCCCCAGCATTTT
.	TRBV2	TRBJ2-7	TRBD1	CASSRTGRYEQYF	TGTGCCAGCAGTCGGACAGGGCGATACGAGCAGTACTTC
.	TRBV11-2	TRBJ1-6	.	CASSLFGSQVQSPLHF	TGTGCCAGCAGCTTATTCGGAAGCCAGGTCCAATCACCCCTCCACTTT
.	TRBV30	TRBJ2-3	TRBD2	CACHGRETGTDTQYF	TGTGCCTGCCATGGGCGGGAGACGGGCACAGATACGCAGTATTTT
.	TRBV3-1/TRBV3-2	TRBJ2-3	.	CASSQTGGTQYF	TGTGCCAGCAGCCAAACCGGTGGTACGCAGTATTTT
.	TRBV11-2	TRBJ1-1	.	CASSSGRNTEAFF	TGTGCCAGCAGCAGCGGGCGGAACACTGAAGCTTTCTTT
.	TRBV7-9	TRBJ1-6	TRBD1	CASSPGQGAYSPLHF	TGTGCCAGCAGCCCGGGACAGGGGGCTTATTCACCCCTCCACTTT
.	TRBV4-1	TRBJ1-3	.	CASTPDSSTGNTIYF	TGCGCCAGCACTCCGGACAGCTCAACTGGAAACACCATATATTTT
.	TRBV10-3	TRBJ1-1	TRBD1	CATGQADLSTEAFF	TGTGCCACCGGACAGGCCGACTTGAGTACTGAAGCTTTCTTT
.	TRBV19	TRBJ2-7	.	CASSMAQGYEQYF	TGTGCCAGTAGTATGGCCCAGGGCTACGAGCAGTACTTC
.	TRBV19	TRBJ2-7	.	CASSISLPSADYEQYF	TGTGCCAGTAGTATTAGCCTTCCTAGCGCTGACTACGAGCAGTACTTC
.	TRBV7-9	TRBJ2-4	TRBD1	CASNIDRDRGSKNIQYF	TGTGCCAGCAACATCGACCGGGACAGGGGATCGAAAAACATTCAGTACTTC
once	TRBV28	TRBJ1-1	.	CASSAQDSWTEAFF	TGTGCCAGCAGTGCTCAGGACAGTTGGACCGAAGCTTTCTTT
.	TRBV7-2	TRBJ2-1	TRBD2	CASSLMPSGSAYNEQFF	TGTGCCAGCAGCTTAATGCCTAGCGGGAGTGCCTACAATGAGCAGTTCTTC
.	TRBV28	TRBJ1-1	.	CASSPLGGYTEAFF	TGTGCCAGCAGCCCCCTCGGGGGGTACACTGAAGCTTTCTTT
.	TRBV5-4	TRBJ2-3	TRBD1	CASSLDRGGADTQYF	TGTGCCAGCAGCTTGGACAGGGGTGGCGCAGATACGCAGTATTTT
.	TRBV7-2	TRBJ2-5	TRBD2	CASSSGLAGVETQYF	TGTGCCAGCAGCTCGGGACTAGCGGGGGTGGAGACCCAGTACTTC
.	TRBV5-1	TRBJ2-3	.	CASSPTQGNGDTQYF	TGCGCCAGCAGCCCAACTCAGGGCAATGGAGATACGCAGTATTTT
.	TRBV11-2	TRBJ1-6	.	CASSLTGRSNSPLHF	TGTGCCAGCAGCTTGACGGGGAGGTCAAATTCACCCCTCCACTTT
.	TRBV7-7	TRBJ2-2	TRBD2	CASSLVGGSPTGELFF	TGTGCTAGCAGCTTAGTTGGCGGGAGTCCCACCGGGGAGCTGTTTTTT
.	TRBV3-1/TRBV3-2	TRBJ2-3	.	CASSQGGGTDTQYF	TGTGCCAGCAGCCAAGGGGGAGGCACAGATACGCAGTATTTT
.	TRBV2	TRBJ2-7	.	CASSRPGTDLRMGQYF	TGTGCCAGCAGTAGACCCGGGACTGACTTACGAATGGGGCAGTACTTC
.	TRBV4-3	TRBJ1-2	TRBD1	CASSQSRGGAFSYGYTF	TGCGCCAGCAGCCAATCCAGAGGGGGCGCTTTTTCCTATGGCTACACCTTC
.	TRBV2	TRBJ2-7	TRBD1	CASSHRGISDEQYF	TGTGCCAGCAGTCACAGGGGAATCAGTGACGAGCAGTACTTC
.	TRBV7-8	TRBJ2-7	.	CASSLSGPTYEQYF	TGTGCCAGCAGCTTATCTGGGCCCACCTACGAGCAGTACTTC